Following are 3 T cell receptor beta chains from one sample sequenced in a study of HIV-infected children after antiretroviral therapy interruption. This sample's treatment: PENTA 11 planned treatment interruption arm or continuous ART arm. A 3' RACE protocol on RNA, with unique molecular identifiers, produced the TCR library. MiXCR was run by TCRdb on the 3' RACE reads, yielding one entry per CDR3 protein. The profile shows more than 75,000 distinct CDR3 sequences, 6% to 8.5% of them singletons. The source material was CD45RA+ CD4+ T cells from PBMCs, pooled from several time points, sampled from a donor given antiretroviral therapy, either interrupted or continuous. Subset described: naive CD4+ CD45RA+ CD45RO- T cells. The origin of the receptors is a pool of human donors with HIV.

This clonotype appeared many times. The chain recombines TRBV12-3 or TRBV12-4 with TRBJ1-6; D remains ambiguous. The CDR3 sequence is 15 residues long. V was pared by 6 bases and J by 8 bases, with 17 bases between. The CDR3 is CASSVSRFADSPLHF. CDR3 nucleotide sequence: TGTGCCAGCAGCGTTTCCCGCTTCGCAGATTCACCCCTCCACTTT.

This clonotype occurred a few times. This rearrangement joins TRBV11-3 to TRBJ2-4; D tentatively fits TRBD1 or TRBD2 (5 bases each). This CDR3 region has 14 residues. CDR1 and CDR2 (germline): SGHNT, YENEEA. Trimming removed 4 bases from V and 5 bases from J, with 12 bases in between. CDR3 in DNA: TGTGCCAGCAGCTCGGGGACGGAGGAAAACATTCAGTACTTC. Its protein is CASSSGTEENIQYF. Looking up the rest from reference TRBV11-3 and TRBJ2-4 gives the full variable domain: EAGVVQSPRYKIIEKKQPVAFWCNPISGHNTLYWYLQNLGQGPELLIRYENEEAVDDSQLPKDRFSAERLKGVDSTLKIQPAELGDSAVYLCASSSGTEENIQYFGAGTRLSVL.

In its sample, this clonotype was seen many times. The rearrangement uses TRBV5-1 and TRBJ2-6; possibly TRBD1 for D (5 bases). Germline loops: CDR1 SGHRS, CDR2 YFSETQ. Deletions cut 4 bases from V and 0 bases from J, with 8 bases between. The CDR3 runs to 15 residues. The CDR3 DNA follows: TGCGCCAGCAGCATCAGGGACTCTGGGGCCAACGTCCTGACTTTC. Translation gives CASSIRDSGANVLTF.